The 10 T cell receptor beta chains below come from one sample, sequenced in a study of OX40 agonist ivuxolimab in advanced cancers. Library preparation employed the immunoSEQ multiplex PCR assay. What TCRdb holds here is the immuneACCESS table cut down to in-frame rearrangements. Part of the clones is not present; checked against another copy, under half of the missing clones reflect an unresolved V gene, and the others are unexplained. This sample gives roughly 80,000 clones in total; 90% to 95% of them show up just once. Approximately 0.69% of the sample is held by the ten biggest clonotypes. The starting material was CD4+ or CD8+ T cells sorted from blood, obtained in a trial of the OX40 agonist ivuxolimab. All receptors come from an adult with an advanced solid tumor such as melanoma, head and neck, liver or kidney cancer.

This clone was observed a few times. The chain links TRBV11-1 to TRBJ2-1, with TRBD2 matching 7 bases. Germline CDR1 is SGHAT and CDR2 is FQDESV (reference sequence). The trim removed 3 bases at V and 6 bases at J, leaving 5 bases unmatched. CDR3 size: 14 residues. As DNA, the CDR3 is TGTGCCAGCAGCTTCCTAGCGGTCGGCAATGAGCAGTTCTTC. It encodes CASSFLAVGNEQFF. The entire variable domain, with the rest obtained from reference TRBV11-1 and TRBJ2-1, is as follows: EAEVAQSPRYKITEKSQAVAFWCDPISGHATLYWYRQILGQGPELLVQFQDESVVDDSQLPKDRFSAERLKGVDSTLKIQPAELGDSAMYLCASSFLAVGNEQFFGPGTRLTVL.

This sequence joins TRBV7-9 and TRBJ2-7; TRBD1 is a possible D gene (5 bases). V shed 4 bases and J shed 0 bases, with 7 bases lying between them. Germline loops: CDR1 SEHNR, CDR2 FQNEAQ (reference sequence). This CDR3 spans 13 amino acids. CDR3 in amino acids: CASSSGNSYEQYF. In DNA, the CDR3 is TGTGCCAGCAGCTCAGGGAACTCCTACGAGCAGTACTTC.

The chain employs TRBV7-2 and TRBJ2-3; the D is unclear. Deletions cut 5 bases from V and 2 bases from J, with 11 bases between. Germline V gives CDR1 SGHTA, CDR2 FQGNSA. This CDR3 is 14 amino acids long. The CDR3 protein is CASSPPTITDTQYF. In nucleotides, the CDR3 is TGTGCCAGCAGCCCTCCCACGATCACAGATACGCAGTATTTT.

This clone was found once. The chain uses TRBV5-4 and TRBJ2-5; D call uncertain. Trimming pared 4 bases from V and 4 bases from J, leaving 11 bases between. The CDR3 has 13 amino acids. Per germline, CDR1 SGHNT and CDR2 YYREEE (reference sequence). In DNA, the CDR3 is TGTGCCAGCAGCGCGAGCCTTCCAGAGACCCAGTACTTC. This translates into CASSASLPETQYF.

The chain couples TRBV18 to TRBJ1-3; D not certain. Germline values: CDR1 KGHSH, CDR2 LQKENI. The CDR3 consists of 16 residues. V was cut by 1 base and J by 7 bases, with 17 bases left in between. Here the CDR3 DNA reads TGTGCCAGCTCACCACAAACTCTGGGTCCAAGGAACACCATATATTTT. Protein: CASSPQTLGPRNTIYF.

The genes are TRBV18 and TRBJ2-1; possibly TRBD2 for D (6 bases). V was shortened by 2 bases and J by 7 bases, with 18 bases between the two germline ends. The CDR3 has 16 amino acids. Per germline, CDR1 KGHSH and CDR2 LQKENI. CDR3 coding DNA: TGTGCCAGCTCACCATCGGTCGGGAGATTCCCTAATGAGCAGTTCTTC. Protein sequence: CASSPSVGRFPNEQFF.

The rearrangement links TRBV7-2 to TRBJ1-6; 10 bases line up with TRBD1. The CDR3 has 15 amino acids. V shed 5 bases, J shed 14 bases, and the junction held 12 bases outside the gene matches. The germline gives CDR1 SGHTA, CDR2 FQGNSA. CDR3: CASSRKDRGYLSLHF. The CDR3 DNA reads TGTGCCAGCAGCCGTAAGGACAGGGGGTATTTGTCCCTCCACTTT.

The J gene is TRBJ1-1, the V gene TRBV10-3; no clear D. The germline V and J ends were trimmed by 0 bases and 5 bases, with 7 bases remaining between them. In germline, CDR1 is ENHRY, CDR2 SYGVKD. The CDR3 is 13 amino acids. In DNA form, the CDR3 reads TGTGCCATCAGTGAGTCGATAGGAACTGAAGCTTTCTTT. The encoded protein is CAISESIGTEAFF.

The J gene is TRBJ2-1, the V gene TRBV6-1, with D possibly matching TRBD1 (7 bases). The CDR3 length is 13 residues. V was trimmed by 7 bases and J by 10 bases, leaving 17 bases between them. From germline, CDR1 is MNHNS and CDR2 SASEGT. The CDR3 sequence: CASTQGGRGEQFF. DNA of the CDR3: TGTGCCAGCACCCAGGGGGGCCGCGGGGAGCAGTTCTTC.

This chain uses TRBV28 with TRBJ2-2, with D tentatively TRBD2 (5 bases). The CDR3 contains 12 residues. Germline V CDR1 and CDR2: MDHEN, SYDVKM. The germline V and J ends were trimmed by 8 bases and 5 bases, with 9 bases remaining between them. The CDR3, as DNA: TGTGCCAGCCATCGGGGAACCGGGGAGCTGTTTTTT. Translated: CASHRGTGELFF.